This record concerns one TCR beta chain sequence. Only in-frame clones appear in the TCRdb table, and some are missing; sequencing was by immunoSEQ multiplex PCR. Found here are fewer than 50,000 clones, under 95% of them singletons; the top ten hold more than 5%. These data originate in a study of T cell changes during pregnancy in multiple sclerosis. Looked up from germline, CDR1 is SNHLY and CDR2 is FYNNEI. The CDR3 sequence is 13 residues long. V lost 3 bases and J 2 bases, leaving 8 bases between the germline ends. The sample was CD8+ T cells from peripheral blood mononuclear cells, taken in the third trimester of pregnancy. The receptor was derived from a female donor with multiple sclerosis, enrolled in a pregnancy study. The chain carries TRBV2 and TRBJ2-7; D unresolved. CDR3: CASSDRSTYEQYF. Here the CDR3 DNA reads TGTGCCAGCAGTGACAGGTCAACCTACGAGCAGTACTTC.